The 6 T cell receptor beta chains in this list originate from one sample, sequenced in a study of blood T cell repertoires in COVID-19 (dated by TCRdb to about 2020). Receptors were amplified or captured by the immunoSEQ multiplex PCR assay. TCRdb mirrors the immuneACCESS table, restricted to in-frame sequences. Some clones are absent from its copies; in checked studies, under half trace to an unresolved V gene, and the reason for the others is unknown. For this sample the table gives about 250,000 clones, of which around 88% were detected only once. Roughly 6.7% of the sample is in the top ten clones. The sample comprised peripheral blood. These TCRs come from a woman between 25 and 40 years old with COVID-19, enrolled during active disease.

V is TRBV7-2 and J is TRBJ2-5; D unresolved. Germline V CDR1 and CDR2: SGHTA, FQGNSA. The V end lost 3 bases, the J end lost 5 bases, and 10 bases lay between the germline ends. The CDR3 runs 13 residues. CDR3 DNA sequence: TGTGCCAGCAGCTTTGGTTCCGAGGAGACCCAGTACTTC. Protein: CASSFGSEETQYF.

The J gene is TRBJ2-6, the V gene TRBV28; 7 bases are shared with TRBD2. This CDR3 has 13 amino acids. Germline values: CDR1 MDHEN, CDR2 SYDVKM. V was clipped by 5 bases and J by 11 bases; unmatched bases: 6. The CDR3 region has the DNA TGTGCCAGCAGTAGCGGGGAGAGGCACGTCCTGACTTTC. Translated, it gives CASSSGERHVLTF.

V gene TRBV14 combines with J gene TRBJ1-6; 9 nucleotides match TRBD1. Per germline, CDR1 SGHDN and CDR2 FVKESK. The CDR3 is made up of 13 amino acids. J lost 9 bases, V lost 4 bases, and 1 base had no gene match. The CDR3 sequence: CASSPQGASPLHF. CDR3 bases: TGTGCCAGCAGCCCACAGGGGGCTTCACCCCTCCACTTT.

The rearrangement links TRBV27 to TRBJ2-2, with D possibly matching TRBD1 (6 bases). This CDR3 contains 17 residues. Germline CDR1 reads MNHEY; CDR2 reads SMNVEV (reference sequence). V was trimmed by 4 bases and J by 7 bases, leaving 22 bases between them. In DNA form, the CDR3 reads TGTGCCAGCAGTTCAGATATCAGCCGGGACATGGGCGGGGAGCTGTTTTTT. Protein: CASSSDISRDMGGELFF.

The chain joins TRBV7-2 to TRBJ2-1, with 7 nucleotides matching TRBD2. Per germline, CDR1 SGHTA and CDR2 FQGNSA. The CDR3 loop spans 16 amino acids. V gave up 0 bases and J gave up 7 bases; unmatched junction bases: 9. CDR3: CASSLATGRARNEQFF. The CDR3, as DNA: TGTGCCAGCAGCTTAGCAACGGGGAGGGCCAGGAATGAGCAGTTCTTC.

This chain's CDR3 is CASRKEGSGNQPQHF. Written as DNA, the CDR3 is TGTGCCAGCAGGAAGGAGGGGTCCGGCAATCAGCCCCAGCATTTT. The chain has TRBV2 and TRBJ1-5; D possibly corresponds to TRBD1 (5 bases). Trimming removed 6 bases at V and 2 bases at J, with 14 bases between. CDR1 and CDR2 from the germline V gene are SNHLY and FYNNEI. The CDR3 consists of 15 residues.